Given below is one TCR beta chain in context. Only one count was recorded for this clone. No cognate antigen has been identified for it. Per-nucleotide qualities are absent, and no much larger clonotype sits a single base away. Collaborating institutions collected whole blood in K2EDTA tubes following their own protocols. For TCRbeta analysis, collaborator samples were shipped as frozen whole blood, as isolated PBMCs, or as DNA extracted from either sample type. TCRbeta CDR3 regions were amplified from genomic DNA using the immunoSEQ Assay, a bias-controlled multiplex PCR. The paper's data handling went like this. Nucleated cell counts per sample were estimated from amplification of reference gene primers within the assay. Sequence reads were collapsed and filtered to measure the absolute abundance of every unique TCRbeta CDR3 rearrangement. For each sample, productive Simpson clonality was calculated as the square root of Simpson's diversity index over productive rearrangements. Drawn from immuneACCESS, this table holds only the in-frame rearrangements with V and J called that TCRdb kept. Clones are partly lost; checked studies trace under half to an unresolved V gene and leave the rest unexplained. The D gene and trimming were derived from the DNA, and the V and J assignments and clone size from that table. The sample includes hundreds of thousands of clones, with 85% to 90% observed a single time. Jointly, the top ten make up approximately 0.3% of the sample.

The data are from a study of blood T cell repertoires in COVID-19 (dated by TCRdb to 2018 to 2021). In terms of the full investigation: Samples covering the acute and convalescent phases of COVID-19 were provided by collaborators in the United States, Italy and Spain. The prospective study material was composed of cDNA or gDNA derived from T cells, B-cell-depleted T cells, or PBMCs. The dataset comprised deeply sampled blood TCRbeta repertoires from subjects exposed to, actively infected with, or recovered from COVID-19. The repertoires were released in a freely available public database meant as a resource for research on the immune response to SARS-CoV-2. Samples were obtained from the ongoing ImmuneRACE study (first 160 participants) and from about 1,300 subjects provided by 6 global collaborators. A de-identified subject ID, COVID-19 status, age in years and sex were almost always included in the sample metadata. Where HLA class I and class II types were available, the types were taken from metadata supplied by the sample provider, not from assay-based typing.

Broader findings and caveats from the paper: Clinical and demographic metadata were provided uncurated, with the amount varying by source and participant.

Inclusive of the bounding cysteine and phenylalanine, the CDR3 is 15 residues long. Only the CDR3 region is kept as DNA, spanning 45 bases read in frame from base 1. V loses 4 bases at its end and J loses 5 bases; junction bases beyond the gene matches: 6. CDR1 and CDR2 are read off the germline V gene as LGHNA and YSLEER. The source of this sequence is a woman aged 18-29 years with acute or convalescent COVID-19. Sequencing was carried out using peripheral blood. The sequence joins TRBV4-3 to TRBJ2-7, and TRBD2 aligns with 12 junction nucleotides. The DNA sequence is given as TGCGCCAGCAGCCCTTGGACTAGCGGGGCAAACGAGCAGTACTTC. It specifies CASSPWTSGANEQYF.